This T cell receptor beta chain was captured in a study of long-term antiretroviral therapy in people with HIV. Looked up from germline, CDR1 is SNHLY and CDR2 is FYNNEI. This CDR3 is 17 amino acids long. The V gene end was trimmed by 6 bases and the J gene end by 4 bases; junction bases not matched to a gene: 13. Version v3.0 of the immunoSEQ assay ran at survey level. Only in-frame clones appear in the TCRdb table, and some are missing; sequencing was by immunoSEQ multiplex PCR. The top ten hold approximately 16% of the sample, which has 20,000 to 30,000 clones, around 85% seen once. The genes are TRBV2 and TRBJ1-3; 9 bases are a match to TRBD1. The TCR comes from a man aged 50 or older with HIV. Sample: unsorted PBMCs, taken 1.2 years after starting antiretroviral therapy. DNA for the CDR3: TGTGCCAGCAGCTCTTACCCTTCGACAGGGGGAGGAAACACCATATATTTT. Translating it yields CASSSYPSTGGGNTIYF. Together with reference TRBV2 and TRBJ1-3, the CDR3 gives the full variable domain: EPEVTQTPSHQVTQMGQEVILRCVPISNHLYFYWYRQILGQKVEFLVSFYNNEISEKSEIFDDQFSVERPDGSNFTLKIRSTKLEDSAMYFCASSSYPSTGGGNTIYFGEGSWLTVV.